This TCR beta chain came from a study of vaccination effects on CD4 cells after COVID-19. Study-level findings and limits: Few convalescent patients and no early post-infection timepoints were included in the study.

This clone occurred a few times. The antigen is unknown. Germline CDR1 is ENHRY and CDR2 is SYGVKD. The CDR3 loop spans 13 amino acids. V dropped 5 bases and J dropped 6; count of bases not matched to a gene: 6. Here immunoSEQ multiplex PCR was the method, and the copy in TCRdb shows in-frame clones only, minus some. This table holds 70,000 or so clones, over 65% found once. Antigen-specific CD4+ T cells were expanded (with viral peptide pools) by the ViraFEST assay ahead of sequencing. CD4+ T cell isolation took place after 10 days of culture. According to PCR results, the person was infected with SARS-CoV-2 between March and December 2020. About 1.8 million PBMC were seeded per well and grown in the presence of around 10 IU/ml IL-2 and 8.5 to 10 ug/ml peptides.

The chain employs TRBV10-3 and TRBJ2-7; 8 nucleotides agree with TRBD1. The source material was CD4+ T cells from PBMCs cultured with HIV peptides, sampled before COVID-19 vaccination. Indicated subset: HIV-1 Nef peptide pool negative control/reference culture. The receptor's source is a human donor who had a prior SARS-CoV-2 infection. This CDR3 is CAISKQGGGEQYF. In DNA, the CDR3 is TGTGCCATCAGTAAACAGGGGGGCGGCGAGCAGTACTTC.